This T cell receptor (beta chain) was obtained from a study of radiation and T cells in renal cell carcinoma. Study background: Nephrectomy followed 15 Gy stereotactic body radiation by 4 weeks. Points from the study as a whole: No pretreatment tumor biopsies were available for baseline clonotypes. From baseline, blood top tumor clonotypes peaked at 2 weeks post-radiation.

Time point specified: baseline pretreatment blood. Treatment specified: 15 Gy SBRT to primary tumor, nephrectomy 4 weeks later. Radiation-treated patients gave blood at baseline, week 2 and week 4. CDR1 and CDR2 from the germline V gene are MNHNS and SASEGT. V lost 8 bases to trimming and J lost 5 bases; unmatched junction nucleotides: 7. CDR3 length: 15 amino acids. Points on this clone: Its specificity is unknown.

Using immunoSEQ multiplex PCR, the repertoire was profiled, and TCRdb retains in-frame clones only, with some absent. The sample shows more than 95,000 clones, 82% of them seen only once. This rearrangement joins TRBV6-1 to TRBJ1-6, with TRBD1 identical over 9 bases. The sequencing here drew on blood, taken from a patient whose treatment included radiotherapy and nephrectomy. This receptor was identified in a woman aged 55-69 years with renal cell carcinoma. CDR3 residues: CASGARTGDNSPLHF. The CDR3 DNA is TGTGCCAGCGGGGCCCGGACAGGGGATAATTCACCCCTCCACTTT.